This is a list of T cell receptor beta chains from one sample in a study of cytomegalovirus exposure and HLA in healthy donors. Generated by immunoSEQ multiplex PCR, the TCRdb table keeps only in-frame clones and is missing some. The sample holds roughly 110,000 clones, over 70% seen once. What was sequenced was PBMCs. The receptors come from a male donor in good health and CMV-seropositive. The CDR3 runs from the conserved cysteine through the conserved F or W. D genes are given only for firm matches. Not every row has a clone size; where given, it reads once, few, many or a size class.

- | TRBJ2-7 | TRBV5-6 | few | CASSLVSRVDEQYF | TGTGCCAGCAGCTTGGTATCCAGGGTAGACGAGCAGTACTTC
TRBD1 | TRBJ2-5 | TRBV29-1 | - | CSVEDRQETQYF | TGCAGCGTTGAGGACAGGCAAGAGACCCAGTACTTC
- | TRBJ1-1 | TRBV7-2 | - | CASSLGGHLNTEAFF | TGTGCCAGCAGCTTAGGGGGACACTTGAACACTGAAGCTTTCTTT
- | TRBJ1-1 | TRBV2 | - | CASSSGISRNAEAFF | TGTGCCAGCAGTTCAGGGATAAGTCGGAACGCTGAAGCTTTCTTT
- | TRBJ1-5 | TRBV28 | - | CASSLERGTYSNQPQHF | TGTGCCAGCAGTTTAGAACGGGGGACGTATAGCAATCAGCCCCAGCATTTT
- | TRBJ1-4 | TRBV28 | - | CASSFGGAQTNEKLFF | TGTGCCAGCAGTTTTGGGGGGGCGCAGACTAATGAAAAACTGTTTTTT
TRBD1 | TRBJ1-5 | TRBV6-6 | - | CASTYRDRGLGQPQHF | TGTGCCAGTACCTACAGGGACAGGGGGCTGGGTCAGCCCCAGCATTTT
- | TRBJ2-7 | TRBV5-6 | - | CASSLVEDTYEQYF | TGTGCCAGCAGCTTAGTAGAAGATACCTACGAGCAGTACTTC
- | TRBJ1-5 | TRBV6-5 | few | CASRGGFSNQPQHF | TGTGCCAGCAGAGGGGGATTTAGCAATCAGCCCCAGCATTTT
- | TRBJ2-3 | TRBV6-5 | - | CASSYRTLAFTDTQYF | TGTGCCAGCAGTTACCGGACACTAGCCTTCACAGATACGCAGTATTTT